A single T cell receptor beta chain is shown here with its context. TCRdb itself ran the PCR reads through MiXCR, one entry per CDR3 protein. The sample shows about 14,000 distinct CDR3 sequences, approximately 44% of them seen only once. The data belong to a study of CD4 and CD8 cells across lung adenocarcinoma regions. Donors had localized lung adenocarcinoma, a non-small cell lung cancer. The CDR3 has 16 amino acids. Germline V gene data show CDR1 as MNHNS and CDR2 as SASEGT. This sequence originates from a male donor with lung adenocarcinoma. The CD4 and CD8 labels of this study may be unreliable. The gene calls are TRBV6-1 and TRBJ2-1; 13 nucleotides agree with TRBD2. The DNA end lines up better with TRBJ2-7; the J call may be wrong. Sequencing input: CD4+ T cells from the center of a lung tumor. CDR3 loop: CATQSATSGRVYEQYF. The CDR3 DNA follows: TGTGCCACTCAGTCGGCTACTAGCGGGAGGGTTTACGAGCAGTACTTC.